Listed here are 12 T cell receptor beta chains from one sample, sequenced in a study of cytomegalovirus exposure and HLA in healthy donors. The primer mix had 60 Vbeta and 13 Jbeta primers. Here immunoSEQ multiplex PCR was the method, and the copy in TCRdb shows in-frame clones only, minus some. Its table lists roughly 55,000 clones. The sequenced sample consisted of PBMCs. The receptor set was obtained from a man aged 50-59 years in good health and CMV-seropositive.

This sequence joins TRBV7-2 and TRBJ1-5, with a possible D match to TRBD1 (5 bases). Germline-derived CDR1 and CDR2 are SGHTA and FQGNSA. This CDR3 region has 15 residues. Trimming removed 0 bases at V and 6 bases at J, with 12 bases between. The CDR3 DNA reads TGTGCCAGCAGCTTAGCGGAGGGGATAAGTCAGCCCCAGCATTTT. Translating gives CASSLAEGISQPQHF.

This chain joins TRBV15 and TRBJ1-1; 8 bases fit TRBD1. The junction had 3 bases not matched to a gene; V was cut back by 0 bases and J by 0 bases. The CDR3 contains 16 residues. The V gene's germline CDR1 is LNHNV and CDR2 YYDKDF (reference sequence). CDR3 amino acids: CATSRDPTGVNTEAFF. CDR3 coding DNA: TGTGCCACCAGCAGAGATCCGACAGGGGTGAACACTGAAGCTTTCTTT.

The rearrangement uses TRBV29-1 and TRBJ2-2; D is unresolved. This CDR3 is built from 12 residues. Between the trimmed V and J ends, which lost 6 bases and 7 bases, there was a span of 12 bases. Germline V gene lookup returns CDR1 SQVTM and CDR2 ANQGSEA. The CDR3 loop reads CSVPEAGGELFF. The DNA for the CDR3 is TGCAGCGTCCCCGAGGCCGGCGGGGAGCTGTTTTTT.

V is TRBV6-5 and J is TRBJ1-1, with a tentative D call TRBD1 (6 bases). This CDR3 region has 15 residues. Germline CDR1 and CDR2: MNHEY and SVGAGI. V lost 8 bases and J lost 8, with 24 bases in between. CDR3 in amino acids: CASRSHGGGGKEAFF. Here the CDR3 DNA reads TGTGCCAGCCGATCCCACGGAGGGGGGGGCAAGGAAGCTTTCTTT.

The genes are TRBV28 and TRBJ2-7; TRBD1 aligns across 7 bases. The V gene's germline CDR1 is MDHEN and CDR2 SYDVKM. CDR3 size: 14 residues. Trimming at V came to 6 bases and at J to 3 bases, leaving 8 bases not matched to a gene. The CDR3 sequence is CASRGRDRNYEQYF. The CDR3 bases are TGTGCCAGCAGGGGCCGGGACAGAAACTACGAGCAGTACTTC.

The chain joins TRBV4-2 to TRBJ2-5; a weak D match, TRBD2 (5 bases). V lost 0 bases and J 4 bases, leaving 15 bases between the germline ends. The CDR3 is made up of 16 amino acids. CDR1 and CDR2 from the germline V gene are LGHNA and YNFKEQ. The CDR3 bases are TGTGCCAGCAGCCAAGATAGCACTAGAAGGGCAGAGACCCAGTACTTC. Its protein product is CASSQDSTRRAETQYF.

J is TRBJ2-7 and V is TRBV9, with 10 nucleotides matching TRBD2. Trimming cost V 2 bases and J 2 bases; bases outside gene matches: 4. Germline V CDR1 and CDR2: SGDLS, YYNGEE. The CDR3 consists of 15 residues. The CDR3 DNA is TGTGCCAGCAGCGTTACCGGGACTAGCGCCTACGAGCAGTACTTC. It codes for CASSVTGTSAYEQYF. Full variable domain (remainder filled in from reference TRBV9 and TRBJ2-7): DSGVTQTPKHLITATGQRVTLRCSPRSGDLSVYWYQQSLDQGLQFLIQYYNGEERAKGNILERFSAQQFPDLHSELNLSSLELGDSALYFCASSVTGTSAYEQYFGPGTRLTVT.

The chain carries TRBV30 and TRBJ1-2; D is uncertain. The CDR3 spans 13 residues. In germline, CDR1 is GTSNPN, CDR2 SVGIG (reference sequence). The V and J ends lost 0 bases and 2 bases respectively, with 7 bases between them. The CDR3 bases are TGTGCCTGGAGTGTACAGCTGAACTATGGCTACACCTTC. Amino acids: CAWSVQLNYGYTF.

This chain connects TRBV6-1 to TRBJ2-7, with a tentative D call TRBD2 (7 bases). Trimming cost V 2 bases and J 2 bases, with 16 bases left between them. CDR3 size: 16 residues. CDR1 is MNHNS and CDR2 is SASEGT in the germline V gene. DNA for the CDR3: TGTGCCAGCAGTGAAAGTCGGGGGGCTCCCCCCTACGAGCAGTACTTC. This codes for CASSESRGAPPYEQYF.

This chain links TRBV6-6 with TRBJ1-3; D is perhaps TRBD1 (6 bases). CDR3 length equals 14 residues. Germline-derived CDR1 and CDR2 are MNHNY and SVGAGI (reference sequence). V lost 6 bases and J 6 bases, leaving 15 bases between the germline ends. The CDR3 loop is CASSDGGRVNTIYF. In DNA, the CDR3 is TGTGCCAGCAGCGACGGGGGGCGAGTAAACACCATATATTTT.

The V call is TRBV18, the J call TRBJ1-2; possible D gene TRBD1, 5 bases. This CDR3 spans 14 amino acids. Trimming took off 5 bases at V and 2 bases at J, with 12 bases between the two ends. CDR1 is KGHSH, CDR2 LQKENI, per germline. The CDR3 spells CASSGAGKNYGYTF. The CDR3 coding sequence is TGTGCCAGCTCAGGGGCAGGGAAGAACTATGGCTACACCTTC.

The gene calls are TRBV27 and TRBJ2-7; TRBD2 is a possible D gene (5 bases). Germline CDR1 and CDR2: MNHEY and SMNVEV (reference sequence). The CDR3 totals 12 residues. Deletions cut 8 bases from V and 5 bases from J, with 13 bases between. CDR3 region: CASPTRENEQYF. The CDR3 nucleotides read TGTGCCAGCCCCACGAGGGAGAACGAGCAGTACTTC.